This TCR beta chain was sequenced for a study of T cells expressing NK-cell markers (dated by TCRdb to 2020 to 2022). The study in broad terms: Three sorted T-cell subsets (CD3+CD56+NKG2C+, CD3+CD56+NKG2C- and CD3+CD56-NKG2C+) from about 8 donors had their TCR beta-chain repertoires profiled. Seven of the eight sequenced donors were HCMV-seropositive and one was HCMV-seronegative. All eight donors whose samples were sequenced were randomly selected healthy volunteers, three of them men and five women. The libraries were sequenced on Illumina HiSeq 2000/2500, MiSeq or NextSeq, producing 2 x 150 bp reads. General study outcomes and caveats: Those dominant clonotypes were again the most abundant among CD3+CD56-NKG2C+ cells in a handful of donors, at roughly 25-60.1%. For six donors, the dominant CD3+CD56+NKG2C+ clonotypes were among the top 10 CD8+ clonotypes and accounted for about 1.0-7.5% of CD8+ T cells. Whether the expanded NKG2C-expressing T cell clones were specific for HCMV antigens was left unclear.

To determine HCMV serostatus, a commercial ELISA kit was used to detect HCMV-specific IgG in serum. Ficoll density gradient centrifugation was used to isolate peripheral blood mononuclear cells from blood. As concerns this clonotype: The antigen it binds to is not known.

The sample was run on an Illumina HiSeq 2000. 5'RACE template switching, by which a universal primer site and unique molecular identifiers were added, was used to make TCR beta cDNA libraries. cDNA synthesis was primed from the TCR beta constant segment, followed by two successive PCR amplification steps. The original pipeline was this. MIGEC was used to demultiplex reads and group the reads by UMI, and MiTCR was used to assemble and quantify clonotypes. To exclude erroneous sequences, only TCR cDNA sequences supported by at least two reads were retained. Downstream repertoire analysis used the tcR package, and clonotypes were matched across fractions by CDR3 nucleotide sequence plus V segment. VDJmatch was used to annotate antigen specificity against VDJdb, with one amino acid substitution in CDR3 permitted. Reprocessed by TCRdb, the reads give a single entry per CDR3 protein sequence, without DNA. TCRdb's processing, not the authors', yielded these V and J calls. The sample table holds hundreds of thousands of distinct CDR3 sequences. The ten largest account for around 4% of the sample.

Sequenced material: blood T cells: a sorted CD56 or NKG2C T cell subset, CD4+ or CD8+ T cells, or bulk PBMC T cells (not recorded which). This clonotype was obtained from a young man in good health. Donor details come from another sample of the same person, matched by shared clones.

CDR3 protein: CATSDNRSGRLEKLFF. Recombination joined TRBV24-1 with TRBJ1-4. CDR3 length: 16 amino acids, cysteine to phenylalanine. This entry has no DNA. CDR1 and CDR2, per the germline V gene, are KGHDR and SFDVKD.